A single TCR beta chain is shown here with its context. The CDR3 sequence is 13 residues long. Germline values: CDR1 SQVTM, CDR2 ANQGSEA. Between the trimmed V and J ends, which lost 2 bases and 1 base, there was a span of 8 bases. The table came from immunoSEQ multiplex PCR; TCRdb's copy has only in-frame clones and leaves some out. The repertoire includes over 80,000 clones, 80% to 90% of them detected once, and roughly 2.1% sits in the top ten. Documented time point: after dendritic cell vaccination, including at tumor progression/relapse. The data are from a study of glioma-infiltrating T cells after dendritic cell vaccination.

Sequences were derived from blood, sampled after dendritic cell vaccination. The sequence was collected from a human donor with glioblastoma. This chain connects TRBV29-1 to TRBJ1-1; no reliable D call. The CDR3 nucleotides read TGCAGCGTTGAATCGAGGCAGAACACTGAAGCTTTCTTT. It specifies CSVESRQNTEAFF. The variable domain in full, with the rest retrieved from reference TRBV29-1 and TRBJ1-1, is SAVISQKPSRDICQRGTSLTIQCQVDSQVTMMFWYRQQPGQSLTLIATANQGSEATYESGFVIDKFPISRPNLTFSTLTVSNMSPEDSSIYLCSVESRQNTEAFFGQGTRLTVV.